This TCR beta chain was sequenced during a study of shared clonotypes between healthy human individuals. As to this clone: Its antigen is still unknown. In the same sample, other DNA sequences code for this CDR3.

Study-wide results and limits: Among non-shared clonotypes, generation probabilities were lower than among those shared by all four donors.

Libraries were prepared by immunoSEQ multiplex PCR; TCRdb keeps only in-frame clonotypes and omits some of them. Here the sample spans roughly 2,300,000 clones, just under 95% being singletons. V lost 3 bases and J 5 bases, leaving 10 bases between the germline ends. Germline CDR1 reads MDHEN; CDR2 reads SYDVKM. There are 13 residues in the CDR3. The sequenced sample consisted of naive CD4+ T cells from PBMCs. Regarding subset: CD45RA+ positively selected. The receptor's source is a man aged 18 to 30 in good health. Some clones in this sample may be carry-over from other donors' samples. J is TRBJ1-1 and V is TRBV28; unclear D gene. The CDR3 loop reads CASSFPGGTEAFF. For the CDR3, the DNA is TGTGCCAGCAGTTTTCCCGGAGGGACTGAAGCTTTCTTT. Together with reference TRBV28 and TRBJ1-1, the CDR3 gives the full variable domain: DVKVTQSSRYLVKRTGEKVFLECVQDMDHENMFWYRQDPGLGLRLIYFSYDVKMKEKGDIPEGYSVSREKKERFSLILESASTNQTSMYLCASSFPGGTEAFFGQGTRLTVV.